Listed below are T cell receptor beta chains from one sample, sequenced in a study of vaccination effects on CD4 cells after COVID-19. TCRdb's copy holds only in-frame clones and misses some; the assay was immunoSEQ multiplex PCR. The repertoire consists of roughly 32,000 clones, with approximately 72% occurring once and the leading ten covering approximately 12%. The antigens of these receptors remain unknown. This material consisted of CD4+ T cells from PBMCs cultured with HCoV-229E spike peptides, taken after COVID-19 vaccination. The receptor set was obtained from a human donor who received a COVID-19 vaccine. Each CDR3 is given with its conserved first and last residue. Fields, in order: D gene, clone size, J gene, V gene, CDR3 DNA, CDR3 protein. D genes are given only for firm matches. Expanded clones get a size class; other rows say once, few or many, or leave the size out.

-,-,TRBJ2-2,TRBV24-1,TGTGCCACCAGTGATTTTCGTGGGAGGCCCGATAACACCGGGGAGCTGTTTTTT,CATSDFRGRPDNTGELFF
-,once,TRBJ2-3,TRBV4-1,TGCGCCAGCAGCCAAGATCGAGACAGCACAGATACGCAGTATTTT,CASSQDRDSTDTQYF
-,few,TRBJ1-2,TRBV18,TGTGCCAGCTCACCGCAGAACCAGGGCCCATATGGCTACACCTTC,CASSPQNQGPYGYTF
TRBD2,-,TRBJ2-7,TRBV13,TGTGCCAGCAGCTTAGACGGGACTACCTACGAGCAGTACTTC,CASSLDGTTYEQYF
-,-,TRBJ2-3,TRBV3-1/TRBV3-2,TGTGCCAGCAGCCGAAACGGCGGACGGAGTAGCACAGATACGCAGTATTTT,CASSRNGGRSSTDTQYF
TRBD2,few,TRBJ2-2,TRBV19,TGTGCCAGTAGTTCCCGGGGGGCCGGGGAGCTGTTTTTT,CASSSRGAGELFF
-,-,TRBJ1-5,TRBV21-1,TGTGCCAGCAGCTGTGAACAAGCGGAGGGACAGGGGTCATGGAGTCAGCCCCAGCATTTT,CASSCEQAEGQGSWSQPQHF
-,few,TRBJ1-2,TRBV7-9,TGTGCCAGCACCCCCTCTAGAGGTGGCTACACCTTC,CASTPSRGGYTF
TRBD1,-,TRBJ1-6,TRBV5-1,TGCGCCAGCAGCCAAGACAGGGGAACAAATTCACCCCTCCACTTT,CASSQDRGTNSPLHF
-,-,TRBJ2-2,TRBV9,TGTGCCAGCAGTACCGGGACATCGGGCACCGGGGAGCTGTTTTTT,CASSTGTSGTGELFF
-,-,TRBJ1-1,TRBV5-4,TGTGCCAGCAGCTTGGCCAAGGCCGCGGGCACTGAAGCTTTCTTT,CASSLAKAAGTEAFF
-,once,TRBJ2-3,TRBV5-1,TGCGCCAGCAGCCCGGCAGTTGGTCGGAGCACAGATACGCAGTATTTT,CASSPAVGRSTDTQYF
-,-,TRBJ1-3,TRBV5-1,TGCGCCAGCACCTTGGGAACCTCTGGAAACACCATATATTTT,CASTLGTSGNTIYF
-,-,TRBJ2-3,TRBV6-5,TGTGCCAGCACCCGCCACGGGGGCACAGATACGCAGTATTTT,CASTRHGGTDTQYF
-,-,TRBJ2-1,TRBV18,TGTGCCAGCTCACGGGCACAGATCAATGAGCAGTTCTTC,CASSRAQINEQFF
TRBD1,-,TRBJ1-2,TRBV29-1,TGCAGCGTTTTAAGACAGGGGGATAGCTATGGCTACACCTTC,CSVLRQGDSYGYTF
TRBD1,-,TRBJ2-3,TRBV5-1,TGCGCCAGCAGCCTGGGACAGGGAAGCACAGATACGCAGTATTTT,CASSLGQGSTDTQYF
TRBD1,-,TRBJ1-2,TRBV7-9,TGTGCCAGCCGGGACAGGGCCTCTACTAACTATGGCTACACCTTC,CASRDRASTNYGYTF
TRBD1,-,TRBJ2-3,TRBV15,TGTGCCACCAGCAGAGGGGACGGGACAGGCACAGATACGCAGTATTTT,CATSRGDGTGTDTQYF
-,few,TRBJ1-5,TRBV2,TGTGCCAGCAGTCAGGGCTCCGGCAGTATCAATCAGCCCCAGCATTTT,CASSQGSGSINQPQHF
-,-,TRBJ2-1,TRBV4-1,TGCGCCAGCAGCCACCCCGGCGGACAGCCTGAGCAGTTCTTC,CASSHPGGQPEQFF
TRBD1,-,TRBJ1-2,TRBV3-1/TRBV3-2,TGTGCCAGCAGCCAAAAGACAGGGCCCCTCTATGGCTACACCTTC,CASSQKTGPLYGYTF
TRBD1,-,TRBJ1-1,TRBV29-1,TGCAGCCCCACAGGGGACGGTGGCACTGAAGCTTTCTTT,CSPTGDGGTEAFF
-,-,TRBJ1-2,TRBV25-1,TGTGCCAGCAAACCACAGGGTTCCAATGAGGGCTACACCTTC,CASKPQGSNEGYTF
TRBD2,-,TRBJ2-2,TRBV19,TGTGCCAGTAGTACTCCGGGACTAGGTTCCGGGGAGCTGTTTTTT,CASSTPGLGSGELFF
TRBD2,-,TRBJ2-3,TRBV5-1,TGCGCCAGCAGCCCTAGCGGGAGGGTCGATACGCAGTATTTT,CASSPSGRVDTQYF
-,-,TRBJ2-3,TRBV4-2,TGTGCCAGCAGCCAAGAGGTCACGCGGGGGCCTTGGGGCACAGATACGCAGTATTTT,CASSQEVTRGPWGTDTQYF
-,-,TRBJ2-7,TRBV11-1,TGTGCCAGCAGCCAGACTGATGCAACCACCTACGAGCAGTACTTC,CASSQTDATTYEQYF
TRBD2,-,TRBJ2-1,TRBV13,TGTGCCAGCAGCTCGCTAATAGCGGGAGGCTCCTACAATGAGCAGTTCTTC,CASSSLIAGGSYNEQFF
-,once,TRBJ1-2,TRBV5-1,TGCGCCAGCAGCTTGGCCAGGGACTATGGCTACACCTTC,CASSLARDYGYTF
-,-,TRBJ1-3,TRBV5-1,TGCGCCAGCAGCCCCGTTGGGGGGGGAGGAAACACCATATATTTT,CASSPVGGGGNTIYF
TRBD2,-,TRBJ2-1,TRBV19,TGTGCCAGTAGTATCATTAGCGGGGGAAGCTCCTACAATGAGCAGTTCTTC,CASSIISGGSSYNEQFF
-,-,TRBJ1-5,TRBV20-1,TGCAGTGCTAGTTGGTCTTCCGAGGATCAGCCCCAGCATTTT,CSASWSSEDQPQHF
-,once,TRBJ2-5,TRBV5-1,TGCGCCAGCAGCTTTACACTTCAGGGGAAGACGGAGACCCAGTACTTC,CASSFTLQGKTETQYF
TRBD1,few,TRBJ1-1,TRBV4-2,TGTGCCAGCAGCCAACCGACAGGGCGGGGGAATAACACTGAAGCTTTCTTT,CASSQPTGRGNNTEAFF
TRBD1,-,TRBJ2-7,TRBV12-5,TGTGCTAGTGGTCCCGGGACAGGAGCCTACGAGCAGTACTTC,CASGPGTGAYEQYF
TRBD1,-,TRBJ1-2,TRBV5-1,TGCGCCAGCAGCTTCGTGACAGGGATTGGCTACACCTTC,CASSFVTGIGYTF
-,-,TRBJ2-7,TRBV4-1,TGCGCCAGCAGCCAAGAGGGACCGACGGACGAGCAGTACTTC,CASSQEGPTDEQYF
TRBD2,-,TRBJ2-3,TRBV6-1,TGTGCCAGCAGTGGGACTAGCGGGGGGATGACAGATACGCAGTATTTT,CASSGTSGGMTDTQYF
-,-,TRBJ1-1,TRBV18,TGTGCCAGCTCAGCAAGGGTGGAGGGAACTGAAGCTTTCTTT,CASSARVEGTEAFF
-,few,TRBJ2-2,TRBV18,TGTGCCAGCTCACCTTTCGGGCGCAAAACGAACACCGGGGAGCTGTTTTTT,CASSPFGRKTNTGELFF
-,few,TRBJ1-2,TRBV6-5,TGTGCCACCACGACAGATATCTATGGCTACACCTTC,CATTTDIYGYTF
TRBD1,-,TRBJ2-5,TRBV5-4,TGTGCCAGCAGCTTGCCCGGGGACAGGGCCGTGACCCAGTACTTC,CASSLPGDRAVTQYF
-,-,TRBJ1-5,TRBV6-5,TGTGCCAGCAAGGAACAGTATCAGCCCCAGCATTTT,CASKEQYQPQHF
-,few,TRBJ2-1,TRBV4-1,TGCGCCAGCAGCCCACTCACCCCGCGATTCCTCTCCTACAATGAGCAGTTCTTC,CASSPLTPRFLSYNEQFF
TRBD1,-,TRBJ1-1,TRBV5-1,TGCGCCAGCAGCTTGGTAGGGACAGAGGACACTGAAGCTTTCTTT,CASSLVGTEDTEAFF
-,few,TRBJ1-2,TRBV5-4,TGTGCCAGCAGCCACCCCACAGGGCCCGGGGGCTATGGCTACACCTTC,CASSHPTGPGGYGYTF
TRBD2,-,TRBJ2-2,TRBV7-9,TGTGCCAGCAGCCGAACTAGCGCGAACACCGGGGAGCTGTTTTTT,CASSRTSANTGELFF
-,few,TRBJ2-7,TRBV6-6,TGTGCCAGCAGGGGACCCGGGGCCTACGAGCAGTACTTC,CASRGPGAYEQYF
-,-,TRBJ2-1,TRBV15,TGTGCCACCAGCAGAGCCGGGCAGGGGATCAATGAGCAGTTCTTC,CATSRAGQGINEQFF
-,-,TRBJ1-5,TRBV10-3,TGTGCCATCAGTGTTCAGGAGAATCAGCCCCAGCATTTT,CAISVQENQPQHF
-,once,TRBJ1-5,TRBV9,TGTGCCAGCAGCGCCCGGGACGGATACAATCAGCCCCAGCATTTT,CASSARDGYNQPQHF
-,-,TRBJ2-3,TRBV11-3,TGTGCCAGCAGCCCTACTAGCCACACAGATACGCAGTATTTT,CASSPTSHTDTQYF
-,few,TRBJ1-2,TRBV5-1,TGCGCCAGCAGCTTGCAACCACAGGGCGGCTATGGCTACACCTTC,CASSLQPQGGYGYTF
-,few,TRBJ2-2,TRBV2,TGTGCCAGCAGTGTTACCTCACGCACCGGGGAGCTGTTTTTT,CASSVTSRTGELFF
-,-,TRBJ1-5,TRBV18,TGTGCCAGCTCACCCCCTTCTAAGCATAGCAATCAGCCCCAGCATTTT,CASSPPSKHSNQPQHF
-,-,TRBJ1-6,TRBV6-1,TGTGCCAGCAGTGAAATCGACAGTTATTCACCCCTCCACTTT,CASSEIDSYSPLHF
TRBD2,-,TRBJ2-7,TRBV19,TGTGCCAGTAGGACTAGCGGAAGCTCCTACGAGCAGTACTTC,CASRTSGSSYEQYF
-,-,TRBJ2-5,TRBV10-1,TGCGCCAGCAGTGAACAGATCCAAGAGACCCAGTACTTC,CASSEQIQETQYF